A single sample gave rise to the 4 T cell receptor beta chains below, sequenced in a study of T cells after yellow fever vaccination. TCRdb re-analysed the 5' RACE reads in MiXCR, keeping a single row per CDR3 protein. The sample shows approximately 300,000 distinct CDR3 sequences, about an eighth of them seen only once. The sample consisted of CD4+ T cells sorted from PBMCs, taken 45 days after the yellow fever booster vaccination. Receptor source: a man aged 30 to 45 who received the YFV17D yellow fever vaccine.

This chain uses TRBV14 with TRBJ2-6; D gene ambiguous. The CDR3 runs 15 residues. Deletions cut 3 bases from V and 2 bases from J, with 8 bases between. CDR1 is SGHDN, CDR2 FVKESK, per germline. CDR3: CASSQLVAGANVLTF. In DNA form, the CDR3 reads TGTGCCAGCAGCCAGTTGGTAGCTGGGGCCAACGTCCTGACTTTC.

V and J are TRBV4-1 and TRBJ1-3; D gene unclear. The CDR3 length is 16 residues. Trimming removed 2 bases at V and 0 bases at J, with 11 bases between. Germline CDR1 and CDR2: MGHRA and YSYEKL. The CDR3 DNA reads as TGCGCCAGCAGCCAACAAGGACGGGGCTCTGGAAACACCATATATTTT. Its translation: CASSQQGRGSGNTIYF.

This clonotype was counted a few times. For the CDR3, the DNA is TGTGCCAGCAGCCTACCGCAGATGGCCGGGGATACGCAGTATTTT. Amino acid sequence: CASSLPQMAGDTQYF. The rearrangement joins TRBV7-2 to TRBJ2-3; no clear D. V was shortened by 5 bases and J by 6 bases, with 18 bases between the two germline ends. The CDR3 spans 15 residues. Germline CDR1 and CDR2: SGHTA and FQGNSA. The complete variable domain, with remaining parts taken from reference TRBV7-2 and TRBJ2-3, reads GAGVSQSPSNKVTEKGKDVELRCDPISGHTALYWYRQSLGQGLEFLIYFQGNSAPDKSGLPSDRFSAERTGGSVSTLTIQRTQQEDSAVYLCASSLPQMAGDTQYFGPGTRLTVL.

The chain couples TRBV29-1 to TRBJ2-3; D not resolved. The germline gives CDR1 SQVTM, CDR2 ANQGSEA. V was pared by 1 base and J by 5 bases, with 10 bases between. The CDR3 extends over 13 amino acids. In DNA, the CDR3 is TGCAGCGTTGAAGCCAGGCTATTAGATACGCAGTATTTT. It codes for CSVEARLLDTQYF.